Listed below are T cell receptor beta chains from one sample, sequenced in a study of blood T cell repertoires in COVID-19. TCRdb's copy holds only in-frame clones and misses some; the assay was immunoSEQ multiplex PCR. The sample has around 180,000 clones, 70% to 90% seen once. The source material was peripheral blood. These receptors came from a human donor in a cohort sampled during active COVID-19. Both conserved end residues are part of each CDR3. D genes are given only for firm matches. Some rows mark clone size as missing; the rest say once, few, many or name a class of expanded clone.

clone size: -
V gene: TRBV5-6
D gene: TRBD2
J gene: TRBJ2-5
CDR3 protein: CASSGGLAGKETQYF
CDR3 DNA: TGTGCCAGCAGCGGCGGACTAGCGGGTAAAGAGACCCAGTACTTC

clone size: -
V gene: TRBV5-1
D gene: TRBD1
J gene: TRBJ2-7
CDR3 protein: CASSLRGQGSYEQYF
CDR3 DNA: TGCGCCAGCAGCTTGCGGGGACAGGGGTCCTACGAGCAGTACTTC

clone size: -
V gene: TRBV6-5
D gene: TRBD1
J gene: TRBJ1-1
CDR3 protein: CASRTGVGAFF
CDR3 DNA: TGTGCCAGCAGAACAGGGGTGGGTGCTTTCTTT

clone size: -
V gene: TRBV3-1/TRBV3-2
D gene: TRBD1
J gene: TRBJ2-7
CDR3 protein: CASSPLSPRDSSYEQYF
CDR3 DNA: TGTGCCAGCAGCCCACTTTCCCCCCGGGACAGCTCCTACGAGCAGTACTTC

clone size: large
V gene: TRBV19
D gene: TRBD1
J gene: TRBJ1-5
CDR3 protein: CASSITHSQGAVVNQPQHF
CDR3 DNA: TGTGCCAGTAGTATCACTCATTCACAGGGGGCGGTAGTCAATCAGCCCCAGCATTTT

clone size: few
V gene: TRBV4-2
D gene: TRBD1
J gene: TRBJ2-7
CDR3 protein: CASSPGTGGKYEQYF
CDR3 DNA: TGTGCCAGCAGTCCAGGGACAGGGGGAAAATACGAGCAGTACTTC

clone size: -
V gene: TRBV28
D gene: -
J gene: TRBJ1-6
CDR3 protein: CASSRGNSPLHF
CDR3 DNA: TGTGCCAGCAGTAGGGGAAATTCACCCCTCCACTTT

clone size: once
V gene: TRBV11-2
D gene: TRBD1
J gene: TRBJ2-3
CDR3 protein: CASSLEGTGIDTQYF
CDR3 DNA: TGTGCCAGCAGCTTAGAAGGGACAGGGATAGATACGCAGTATTTT

clone size: -
V gene: TRBV7-4
D gene: -
J gene: TRBJ2-7
CDR3 protein: CASSPSEQYF
CDR3 DNA: TGTGCCAGCAGCCCGTCGGAGCAGTACTTC

clone size: -
V gene: TRBV14
D gene: -
J gene: TRBJ1-6
CDR3 protein: CASSQDRGNSPLHF
CDR3 DNA: TGTGCCAGCAGCCAAGATAGGGGGAATTCACCCCTCCACTTT

clone size: -
V gene: TRBV9
D gene: TRBD2
J gene: TRBJ2-3
CDR3 protein: CASSVGSSGYTDTQYF
CDR3 DNA: TGTGCCAGCAGCGTAGGGAGTAGCGGGTACACAGATACGCAGTATTTT

clone size: -
V gene: TRBV19
D gene: TRBD2
J gene: TRBJ2-1
CDR3 protein: CASSIARSGSSYNEQFF
CDR3 DNA: TGTGCCAGTAGTATAGCGAGAAGCGGGAGCTCCTACAATGAGCAGTTCTTC

clone size: -
V gene: TRBV27
D gene: TRBD2
J gene: TRBJ2-1
CDR3 protein: CASGSLAGLGSYNEQFF
CDR3 DNA: TGTGCCAGCGGAAGCCTAGCGGGGCTCGGGTCCTACAATGAGCAGTTCTTC

clone size: -
V gene: TRBV6-4
D gene: TRBD2
J gene: TRBJ2-3
CDR3 protein: CASSDYRGAGTDTQYF
CDR3 DNA: TGTGCCAGCAGTGACTATAGAGGAGCGGGGACAGATACGCAGTATTTT

clone size: -
V gene: TRBV3-1/TRBV3-2
D gene: -
J gene: TRBJ2-1
CDR3 protein: CASSPSRTFYNEQFF
CDR3 DNA: TGTGCCAGCAGCCCTTCACGGACATTCTACAATGAGCAGTTCTTC

clone size: -
V gene: TRBV2
D gene: TRBD1
J gene: TRBJ1-1
CDR3 protein: CATKGALPMNTEAFF
CDR3 DNA: TGTGCCACCAAGGGGGCCTTACCTATGAACACTGAAGCTTTCTTT

clone size: -
V gene: TRBV2
D gene: -
J gene: TRBJ1-1
CDR3 protein: CASSDQGSTEAFF
CDR3 DNA: TGTGCCAGCAGTGATCAGGGGAGCACTGAAGCTTTCTTT

clone size: -
V gene: TRBV11-2
D gene: -
J gene: TRBJ2-7
CDR3 protein: CASSHLAPDKRKQYF
CDR3 DNA: TGTGCCAGCAGCCACTTAGCCCCAGATAAGAGGAAACAGTACTTC

clone size: -
V gene: TRBV10-2
D gene: -
J gene: TRBJ2-1
CDR3 protein: CASRDSGPYNEQFF
CDR3 DNA: TGCGCCAGCAGGGATAGCGGACCTTACAATGAGCAGTTCTTC

clone size: -
V gene: TRBV6-2/TRBV6-3
D gene: -
J gene: TRBJ2-7
CDR3 protein: CASSYSRGQDYEQYF
CDR3 DNA: TGTGCCAGCAGTTACTCGAGGGGACAAGATTACGAGCAGTACTTC